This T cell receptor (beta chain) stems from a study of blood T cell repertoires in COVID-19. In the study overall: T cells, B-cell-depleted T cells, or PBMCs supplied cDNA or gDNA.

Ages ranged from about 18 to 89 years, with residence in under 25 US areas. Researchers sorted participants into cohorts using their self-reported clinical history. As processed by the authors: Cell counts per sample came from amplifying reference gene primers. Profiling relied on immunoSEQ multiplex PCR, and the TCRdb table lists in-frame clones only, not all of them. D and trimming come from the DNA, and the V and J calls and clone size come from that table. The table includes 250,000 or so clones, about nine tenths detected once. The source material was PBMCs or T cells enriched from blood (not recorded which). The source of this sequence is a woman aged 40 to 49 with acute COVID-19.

CDR3 region: CASRPEGAVKGYTF. For the CDR3, the DNA is TGTGCCAGCAGGCCCGAGGGGGCGGTTAAAGGCTACACCTTC. The gene calls are TRBV4-2 and TRBJ1-2, with 7 bases matching TRBD1. The CDR3 is made up of 14 amino acids. The germline V gene encodes CDR1 LGHNA and CDR2 YNFKEQ. The V and J ends lost 6 bases and 8 bases, in that order; junction bases with no gene match: 12.